The rows below give T cell receptor beta chains drawn from one sample of a study of T cells after somatic rescue of genetic block. Method: immunoSEQ multiplex PCR; TCRdb's copy keeps in-frame clones and lacks some. Among 55,000 or so clones listed, 90% to 96% were seen once. Sequences were obtained from peripheral blood mononuclear cells (PBMCs). These receptor sequences come from a child under two years old. Both conserved end residues are part of each CDR3. D genes are given only for firm matches.

j_call | cdr3_length | d_call | v_call | cdr3_aa | cdr3_nt
TRBJ1-6 | 12 | . | TRBV27 | CASSLLHSPLHF | TGTGCCAGCAGTTTACTCCATTCACCCCTCCACTTT
TRBJ2-3 | 13 | . | TRBV7-3 | CASSLQGTDTQYF | TGTGCCAGCAGCTTACAGGGCACAGATACGCAGTATTTT
TRBJ2-5 | 14 | . | TRBV9 | CASSATGDPETQYF | TGTGCCAGCAGCGCCACGGGAGACCCAGAGACCCAGTACTTC
TRBJ2-6 | 15 | . | TRBV13 | CASSLMVPGANVLTF | TGTGCCAGCAGCTTAATGGTCCCTGGGGCCAACGTCCTGACTTTC
TRBJ1-1 | 11 | . | TRBV19 | CASSMGTEAFF | TGTGCCAGTAGTATGGGCACTGAAGCTTTCTTT
TRBJ2-6 | 14 | . | TRBV5-1 | CASSGGAGANVLTF | TGCGCCAGCAGTGGAGGGGCTGGGGCCAACGTCCTGACTTTC
TRBJ2-2 | 17 | TRBD2 | TRBV27 | CASSSWTSGSGTGELFF | TGTGCCAGCAGTTCCTGGACTAGCGGGAGTGGAACCGGGGAGCTGTTTTTT
TRBJ2-1 | 17 | . | TRBV25-1 | CASSEYTTPSSYNEQFF | TGTGCCAGCAGTGAATACACTACCCCGAGCTCCTACAATGAGCAGTTCTTC
TRBJ1-1 | 13 | TRBD1 | TRBV5-1 | CASSLRQGGEAFF | TGCGCCAGCAGCTTGAGACAGGGGGGTGAAGCTTTCTTT
TRBJ1-1 | 15 | . | TRBV5-4 | CASSLGAWGGTEAFF | TGTGCCAGCAGCTTGGGGGCCTGGGGGGGGACTGAAGCTTTCTTT
TRBJ2-2 | 14 | TRBD1 | TRBV12-5 | CASGLTGGTGELFF | TGTGCTAGTGGTTTGACAGGGGGCACCGGGGAGCTGTTTTTT
TRBJ2-2 | 14 | . | TRBV5-1 | CASRGRRVSGELFF | TGCGCCAGCAGGGGCAGGAGAGTGTCCGGGGAGCTGTTTTTT
TRBJ1-2 | 14 | . | TRBV10-3 | CAISFAGANYGYTF | TGTGCCATCAGTTTCGCAGGGGCTAACTATGGCTACACCTTC
TRBJ1-1 | 14 | . | TRBV5-5 | CASSFLRGGTEAFF | TGTGCCAGCAGCTTCCTTAGGGGGGGCACTGAAGCTTTCTTT
TRBJ1-2 | 15 | TRBD1 | TRBV6-6 | CASSFRQGGNYGYTF | TGTGCCAGCAGTTTCAGACAGGGGGGGAACTATGGCTACACCTTC
TRBJ2-4 | 16 | TRBD2 | TRBV15 | CATSRRSGGGKNIQYF | TGTGCCACCAGCAGACGTTCGGGAGGGGGCAAAAACATTCAGTACTTC
TRBJ2-3 | 15 | . | TRBV5-1 | CASSLGGPPTDTQYF | TGCGCCAGCAGCTTGGGGGGCCCGCCCACAGATACGCAGTATTTT
TRBJ2-3 | 15 | TRBD1 | TRBV28 | CASSLQGVDTDTQYF | TGTGCCAGCAGTTTACAGGGGGTGGACACAGATACGCAGTATTTT